This TCR beta chain was sequenced in a study of blood T cell repertoires in COVID-19. Study background: The cDNA or gDNA used as material had been derived from T cells, B-cell-depleted T cells, or PBMCs.

In terms of age and location, participants ranged from roughly 18 to 90 years and lived in 24 US areas. Membership in each cohort depended on participant-reported clinical history. CDR3 length equals 12 residues. V was clipped by 4 bases and J by 7 bases, with 8 bases between them. The germline V gene has CDR1 SGDLS and CDR2 YYNGEE. Authors' analysis steps: Reference gene primer amplification yielded estimated nucleated cell counts. The assay was immunoSEQ multiplex PCR, and TCRdb's table has in-frame clones only and misses some. D and trimming come from the DNA, and the V and J calls and clone size come from that table. This sample has approximately 180,000 clones, with 82% found just once.

Sequencing was carried out using PBMCs or T cells enriched from blood (not recorded which). This receptor was obtained from a woman aged 60 to 75 with acute COVID-19. V and J are TRBV9 and TRBJ2-2; D is unresolved. The CDR3: CASSRFDGELFF. Written as DNA, the CDR3 is TGTGCCAGCAGCCGGTTCGACGGGGAGCTGTTTTTT.